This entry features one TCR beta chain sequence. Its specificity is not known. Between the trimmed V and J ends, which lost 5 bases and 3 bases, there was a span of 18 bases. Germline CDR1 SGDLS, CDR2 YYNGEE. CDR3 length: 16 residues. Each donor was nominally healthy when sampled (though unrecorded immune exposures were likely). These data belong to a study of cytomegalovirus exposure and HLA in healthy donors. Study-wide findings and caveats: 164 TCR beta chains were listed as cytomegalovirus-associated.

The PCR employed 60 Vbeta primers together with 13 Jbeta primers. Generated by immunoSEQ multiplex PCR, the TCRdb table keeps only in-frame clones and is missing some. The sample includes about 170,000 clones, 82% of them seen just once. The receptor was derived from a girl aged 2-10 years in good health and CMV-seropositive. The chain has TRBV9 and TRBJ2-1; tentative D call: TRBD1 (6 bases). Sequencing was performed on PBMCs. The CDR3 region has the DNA TGTGCCAGCAGTGAAAACAGGGAAAGTCGCTACAATGAGCAGTTCTTC. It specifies CASSENRESRYNEQFF.